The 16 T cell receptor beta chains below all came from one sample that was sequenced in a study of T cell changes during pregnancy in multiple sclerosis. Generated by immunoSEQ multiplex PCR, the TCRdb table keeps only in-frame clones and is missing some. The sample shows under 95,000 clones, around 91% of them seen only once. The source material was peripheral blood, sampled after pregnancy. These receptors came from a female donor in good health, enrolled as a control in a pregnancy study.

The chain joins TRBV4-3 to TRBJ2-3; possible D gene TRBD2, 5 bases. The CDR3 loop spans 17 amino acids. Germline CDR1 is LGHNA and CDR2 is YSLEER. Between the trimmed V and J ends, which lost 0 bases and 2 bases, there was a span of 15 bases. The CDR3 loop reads CASSQDPGAADTDTQYF. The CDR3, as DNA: TGCGCCAGCAGCCAAGACCCCGGAGCGGCTGACACAGATACGCAGTATTTT.

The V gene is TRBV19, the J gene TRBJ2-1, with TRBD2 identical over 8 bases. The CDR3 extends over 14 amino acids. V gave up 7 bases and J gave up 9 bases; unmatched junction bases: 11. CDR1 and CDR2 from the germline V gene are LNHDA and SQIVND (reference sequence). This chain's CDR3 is CASTLAGPAGEQFF. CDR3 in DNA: TGTGCCAGTACATTAGCGGGGCCCGCAGGTGAGCAGTTCTTC.

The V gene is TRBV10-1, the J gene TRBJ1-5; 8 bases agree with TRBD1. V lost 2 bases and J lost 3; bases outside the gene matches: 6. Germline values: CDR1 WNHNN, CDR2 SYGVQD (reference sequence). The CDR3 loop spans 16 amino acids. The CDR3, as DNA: TGCGCCAGCAGTGAGCCGACAGGGGCCTACAATCAGCCCCAGCATTTT. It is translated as CASSEPTGAYNQPQHF.

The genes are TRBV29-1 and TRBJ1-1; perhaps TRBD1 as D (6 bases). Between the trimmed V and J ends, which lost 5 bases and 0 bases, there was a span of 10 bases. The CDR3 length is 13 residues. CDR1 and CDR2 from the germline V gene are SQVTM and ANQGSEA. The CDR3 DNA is TGCAGCGTTCTCAGGGGATTGAACACTGAAGCTTTCTTT. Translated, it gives CSVLRGLNTEAFF.

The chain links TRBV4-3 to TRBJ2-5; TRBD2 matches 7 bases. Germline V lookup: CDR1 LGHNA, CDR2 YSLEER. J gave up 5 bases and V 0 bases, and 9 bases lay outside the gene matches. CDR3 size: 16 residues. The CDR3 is CASSQDTAGVGETQYF. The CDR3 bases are TGCGCCAGCAGCCAAGATACGGCGGGGGTAGGGGAGACCCAGTACTTC.

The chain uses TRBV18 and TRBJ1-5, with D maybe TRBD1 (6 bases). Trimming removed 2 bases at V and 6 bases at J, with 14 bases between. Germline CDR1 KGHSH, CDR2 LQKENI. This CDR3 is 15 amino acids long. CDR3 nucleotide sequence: TGTGCCAGCTCACCAGGCCCGGGAGGGGGTCAGCCCCAGCATTTT. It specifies CASSPGPGGGQPQHF.

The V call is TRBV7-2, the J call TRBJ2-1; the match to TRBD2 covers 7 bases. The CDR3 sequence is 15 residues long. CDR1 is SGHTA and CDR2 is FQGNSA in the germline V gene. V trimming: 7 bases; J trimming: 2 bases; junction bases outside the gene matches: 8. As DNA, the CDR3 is TGTGCCAGCACCTCCCACGGGGGGACCTACAATGAGCAGTTCTTC. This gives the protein CASTSHGGTYNEQFF. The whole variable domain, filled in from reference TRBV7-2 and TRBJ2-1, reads GAGVSQSPSNKVTEKGKDVELRCDPISGHTALYWYRQSLGQGLEFLIYFQGNSAPDKSGLPSDRFSAERTGGSVSTLTIQRTQQEDSAVYLCASTSHGGTYNEQFFGPGTRLTVL.

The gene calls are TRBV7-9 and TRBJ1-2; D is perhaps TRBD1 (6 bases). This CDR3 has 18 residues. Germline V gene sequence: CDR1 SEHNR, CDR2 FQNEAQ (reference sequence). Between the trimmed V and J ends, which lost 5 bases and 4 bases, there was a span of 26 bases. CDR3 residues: CASSPSARGYSPGYGYTF. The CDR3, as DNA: TGTGCCAGCAGCCCGTCTGCAAGGGGGTATTCTCCGGGCTATGGCTACACCTTC.

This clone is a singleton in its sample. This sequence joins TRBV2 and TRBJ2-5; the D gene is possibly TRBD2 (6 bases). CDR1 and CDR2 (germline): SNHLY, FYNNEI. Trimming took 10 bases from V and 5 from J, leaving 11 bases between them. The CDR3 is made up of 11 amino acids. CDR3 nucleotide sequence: TGTGCCAACCAGGGAGGTGAGACCCAGTACTTC. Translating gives CANQGGETQYF.

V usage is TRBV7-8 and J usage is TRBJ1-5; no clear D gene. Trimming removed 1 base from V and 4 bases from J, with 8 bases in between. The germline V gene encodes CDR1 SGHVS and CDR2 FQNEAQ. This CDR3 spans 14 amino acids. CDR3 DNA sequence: TGTGCCAGCAGCTTAGGGCGGAAAAATCAGCCCCAGCATTTT. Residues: CASSLGRKNQPQHF.

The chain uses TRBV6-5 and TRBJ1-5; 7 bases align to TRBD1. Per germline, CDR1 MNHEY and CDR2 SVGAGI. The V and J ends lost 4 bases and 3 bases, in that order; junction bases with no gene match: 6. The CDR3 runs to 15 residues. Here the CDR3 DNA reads TGTGCCAGCAGTTCCGCCGGACAGGTCAATCAGCCCCAGCATTTT. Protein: CASSSAGQVNQPQHF.

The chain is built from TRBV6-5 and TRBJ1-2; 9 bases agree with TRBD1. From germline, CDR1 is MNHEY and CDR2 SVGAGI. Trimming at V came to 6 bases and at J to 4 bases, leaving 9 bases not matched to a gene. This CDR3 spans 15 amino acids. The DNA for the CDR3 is TGTGCCAGCAGACCCGACAGGGGGGAGTTCTATGGCTACACCTTC. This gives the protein CASRPDRGEFYGYTF.

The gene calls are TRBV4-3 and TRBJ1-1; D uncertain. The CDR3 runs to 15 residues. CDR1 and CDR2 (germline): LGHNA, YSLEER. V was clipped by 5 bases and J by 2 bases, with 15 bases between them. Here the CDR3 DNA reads TGCGCCAGCAGCTCCTTCAAGGGAGGAAACACTGAAGCTTTCTTT. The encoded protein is CASSSFKGGNTEAFF.

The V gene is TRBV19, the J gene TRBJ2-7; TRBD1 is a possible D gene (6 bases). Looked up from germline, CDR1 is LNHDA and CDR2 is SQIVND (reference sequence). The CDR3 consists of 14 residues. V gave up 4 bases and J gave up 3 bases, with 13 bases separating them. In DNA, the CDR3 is TGTGCCAGTAGTACGGGACAAGGTATCTACGAGCAGTACTTC. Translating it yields CASSTGQGIYEQYF. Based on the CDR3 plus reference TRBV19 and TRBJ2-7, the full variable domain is DGGITQSPKYLFRKEGQNVTLSCEQNLNHDAMYWYRQDPGQGLRLIYYSQIVNDFQKGDIAEGYSVSREKKESFPLTVTSAQKNPTAFYLCASSTGQGIYEQYFGPGTRLTVT.

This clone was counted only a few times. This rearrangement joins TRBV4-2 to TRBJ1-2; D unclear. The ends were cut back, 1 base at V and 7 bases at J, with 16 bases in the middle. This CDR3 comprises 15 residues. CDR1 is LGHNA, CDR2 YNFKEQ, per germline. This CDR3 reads CASSQVTSQARGYTF. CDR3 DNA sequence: TGTGCCAGCAGCCAAGTAACATCCCAGGCCCGTGGCTACACCTTC.

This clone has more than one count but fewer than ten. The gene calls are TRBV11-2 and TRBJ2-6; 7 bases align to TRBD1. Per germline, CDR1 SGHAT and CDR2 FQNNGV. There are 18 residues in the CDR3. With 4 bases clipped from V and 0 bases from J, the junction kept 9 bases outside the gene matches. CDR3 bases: TGTGCCAGCAGCTCCCCAGGGGGTATTCCCTCTGGGGCCAACGTCCTGACTTTC. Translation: CASSSPGGIPSGANVLTF.